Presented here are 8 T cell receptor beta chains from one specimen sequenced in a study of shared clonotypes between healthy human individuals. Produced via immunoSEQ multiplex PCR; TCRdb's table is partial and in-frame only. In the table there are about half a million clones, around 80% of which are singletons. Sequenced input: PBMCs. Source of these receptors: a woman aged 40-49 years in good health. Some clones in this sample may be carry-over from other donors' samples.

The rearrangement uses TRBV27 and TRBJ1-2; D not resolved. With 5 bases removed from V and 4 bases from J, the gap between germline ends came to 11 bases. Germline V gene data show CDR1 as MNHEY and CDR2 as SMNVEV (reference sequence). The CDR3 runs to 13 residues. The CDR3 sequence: CASSRSASYGYTF. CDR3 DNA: TGTGCCAGCAGTAGGTCAGCTTCCTATGGCTACACCTTC.

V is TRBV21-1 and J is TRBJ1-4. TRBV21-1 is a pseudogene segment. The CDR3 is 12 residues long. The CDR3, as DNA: TGTGCCAGCAGCAAAGGGAATGAAAAACTGTTTTTT. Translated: CASSKGNEKLFF.

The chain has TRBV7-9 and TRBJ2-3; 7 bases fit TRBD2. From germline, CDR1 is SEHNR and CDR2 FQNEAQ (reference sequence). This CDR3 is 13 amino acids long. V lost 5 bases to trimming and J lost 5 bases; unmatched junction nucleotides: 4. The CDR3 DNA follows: TGTGCCAGCAGCCCATCGGGGGGAGATACGCAGTATTTT. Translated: CASSPSGGDTQYF.

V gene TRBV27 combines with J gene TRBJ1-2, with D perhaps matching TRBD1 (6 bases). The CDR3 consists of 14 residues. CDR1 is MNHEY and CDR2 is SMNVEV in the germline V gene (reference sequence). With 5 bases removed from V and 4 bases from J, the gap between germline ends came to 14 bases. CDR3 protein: CASSLKGGSYGYTF. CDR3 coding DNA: TGTGCCAGCAGTCTAAAGGGGGGGAGCTATGGCTACACCTTC.

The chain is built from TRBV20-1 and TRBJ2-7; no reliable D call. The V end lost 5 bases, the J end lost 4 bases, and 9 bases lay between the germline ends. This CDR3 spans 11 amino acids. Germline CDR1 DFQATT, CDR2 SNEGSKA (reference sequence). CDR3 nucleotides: TGCAGTGCTCCCCTGGGGTACGAGCAGTACTTC. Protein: CSAPLGYEQYF.

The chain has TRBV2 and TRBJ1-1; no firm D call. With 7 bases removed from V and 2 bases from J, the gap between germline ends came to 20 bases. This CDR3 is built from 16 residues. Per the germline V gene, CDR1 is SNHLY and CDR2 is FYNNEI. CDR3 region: CASIPRDYRPNTEAFF. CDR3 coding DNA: TGTGCCAGCATCCCGCGGGATTATAGACCTAACACTGAAGCTTTCTTT.

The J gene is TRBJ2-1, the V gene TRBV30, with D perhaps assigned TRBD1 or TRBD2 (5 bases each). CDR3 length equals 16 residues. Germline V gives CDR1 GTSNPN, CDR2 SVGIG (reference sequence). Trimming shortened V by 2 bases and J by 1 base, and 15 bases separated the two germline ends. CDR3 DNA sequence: TGTGCCTGGAGTCGGGGCTTGGGGGAATCCTACAATGAGCAGTTCTTC. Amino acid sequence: CAWSRGLGESYNEQFF.

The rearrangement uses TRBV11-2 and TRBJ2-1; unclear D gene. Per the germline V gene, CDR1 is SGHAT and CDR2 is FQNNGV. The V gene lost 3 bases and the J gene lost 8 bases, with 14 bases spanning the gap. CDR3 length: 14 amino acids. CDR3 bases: TGTGCCAGCAGCTTCGGGTTCTCGCGCTATGAGCAGTTCTTC. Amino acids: CASSFGFSRYEQFF. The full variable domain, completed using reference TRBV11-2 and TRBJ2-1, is EAGVAQSPRYKIIEKRQSVAFWCNPISGHATLYWYQQILGQGPKLLIQFQNNGVVDDSQLPKDRFSAERLKGVDSTLKIQPAKLEDSAVYLCASSFGFSRYEQFFGPGTRLTVL.